A selection of T cell receptor beta chains follows, all from one sample in a study of beta chain features in type 1 diabetes. The assay was immunoSEQ multiplex PCR, and TCRdb's table has in-frame clones only and misses some. The table records some 220,000 clones, about a tenth of them present only once. The sample comprised central memory CD4+ T cells from blood. The receptor set was obtained from a man younger than 30 in good health. CDR3s include the opening cysteine and the closing phenylalanine or tryptophan. Fields, in order: J gene, D gene, clone size, V gene, CDR3 DNA, CDR3 protein. The D gene is left open where the match is weak. Some rows mark clone size as missing; the rest say once, few, many or name a class of expanded clone.

J: TRBJ2-1
D: TRBD2
size: few
V: TRBV7-3
DNA: TGTGCCAGCAGCTTCCCGAATTCATTCGGACGGGGGGACAATGAGCAGTTCTTC
CDR3: CASSFPNSFGRGDNEQFF

J: TRBJ2-1
D: TRBD2
size: many
V: TRBV7-2
DNA: TGTGCCAGCAGCTTAGCGCCCTGGCGGGGGGCTAATGAGCAGTTCTTC
CDR3: CASSLAPWRGANEQFF

J: TRBJ2-3
D: -
size: few
V: TRBV30
DNA: TGTGCCTGGAAAAGGGGCTCGGGCACAGATACGCAGTATTTT
CDR3: CAWKRGSGTDTQYF

J: TRBJ2-1
D: TRBD2
size: few
V: TRBV7-2
DNA: TGTGCCTGCCAGCGACTAGCGGGAGTAGAGCAGTTCTTC
CDR3: CACQRLAGVEQFF

J: TRBJ1-1
D: -
size: few
V: TRBV25-1
DNA: TGTGCCAGCAGTAGACCGGGAACTGAAGCTTTCTTT
CDR3: CASSRPGTEAFF

J: TRBJ2-5
D: -
size: many
V: TRBV30
DNA: TGTGCCTGGAGTGTACAGACGGCCCGGACCCAGTACTTC
CDR3: CAWSVQTARTQYF

J: TRBJ2-5
D: -
size: few
V: TRBV30
DNA: TGTGCCTGGAGTAGTATGAACGGGAAAGAGACCCAGTACTTC
CDR3: CAWSSMNGKETQYF

J: TRBJ2-7
D: -
size: few
V: TRBV14
DNA: TGTGCCAGCAGGAAAACAGGTTCCTACGAGCAGTACTTC
CDR3: CASRKTGSYEQYF

J: TRBJ2-1
D: TRBD2
size: few
V: TRBV9
DNA: TGTGCCAGCAAACCGGGACTAGCGGGGGTACACAATGAGCAGTTCTTC
CDR3: CASKPGLAGVHNEQFF

J: TRBJ2-2
D: -
size: -
V: TRBV29-1
DNA: TGCAGCGTTGAGGGGGGCACCGGGGAGCTGTTTTTT
CDR3: CSVEGGTGELFF

J: TRBJ2-1
D: -
size: few
V: TRBV11-1
DNA: TGTGCCAGCAGCTTAGCGCCGGCAGACAATGAGCAGTTCTTC
CDR3: CASSLAPADNEQFF

J: TRBJ2-3
D: TRBD1
size: -
V: TRBV7-2
DNA: TGTGCCAGCAGCTTAGCGGGACAGGGGAGCTCAGATACGCAGTATTTT
CDR3: CASSLAGQGSSDTQYF

J: TRBJ2-3
D: -
size: -
V: TRBV6-6
DNA: TGTGCCAGCAGTTATCTGGGAGATACGCAGTATTTT
CDR3: CASSYLGDTQYF

J: TRBJ2-7
D: TRBD2
size: -
V: TRBV19
DNA: TGTGCCAGTAGTATCTACGGGAGGGACTCCTACGAGCAGTACTTC
CDR3: CASSIYGRDSYEQYF

J: TRBJ1-6
D: -
size: -
V: TRBV28
DNA: TGTGCCAGCAGTTCTCAAGGCTCACCCCTCCACTTT
CDR3: CASSSQGSPLHF

J: TRBJ1-4
D: -
size: few
V: TRBV30
DNA: TGTGCCTGGAGTGGGCAGCCAGAAAAACTGTTTTTT
CDR3: CAWSGQPEKLFF

J: TRBJ1-2
D: -
size: many
V: TRBV19
DNA: TGTGCCAGTGGACCCGGGGCTGGTGGCTACACCTTC
CDR3: CASGPGAGGYTF

J: TRBJ2-1
D: TRBD2
size: few
V: TRBV5-1
DNA: TGCGCCAGCAGCCTGGGGACTAGCGGTCTATACTACAATGAGCAGTTCTTC
CDR3: CASSLGTSGLYYNEQFF

J: TRBJ2-7
D: -
size: -
V: TRBV28
DNA: TGTGCCACCGGAACAGGGAAGGGATATATGGAGCAGTACTTC
CDR3: CATGTGKGYMEQYF

J: TRBJ2-1
D: TRBD2
size: few
V: TRBV4-3
DNA: TGCGCCAGCAGCCAACGCCCCGGGACTAGCGGGATTAATGAGCAGTTCTTC
CDR3: CASSQRPGTSGINEQFF

J: TRBJ2-1
D: -
size: -
V: TRBV7-3
DNA: TGTGCCAGCAGCCCTAGCGTACACTCCTACAATGAGCAGTTCTTC
CDR3: CASSPSVHSYNEQFF

J: TRBJ2-7
D: TRBD2
size: -
V: TRBV7-9
DNA: TGTGCCAGCAGCCTTAGCGGGTCCTCCTACGAGCAGTACTTC
CDR3: CASSLSGSSYEQYF

J: TRBJ2-1
D: -
size: -
V: TRBV6-6
DNA: TGTGCCAGCAGCCTAAAGCAGAGCTCCTACAATGAGCAGTTCTTC
CDR3: CASSLKQSSYNEQFF

J: TRBJ2-5
D: -
size: -
V: TRBV4-2
DNA: TGTGCCAGCAGCCCAGTCGATCGACTTGGGGAGACCCAGTACTTC
CDR3: CASSPVDRLGETQYF

J: TRBJ1-5
D: TRBD1
size: many
V: TRBV12-5
DNA: TGTGCTAGTGGTTGGGACAGGGCTCAGCCCCAGCATTTT
CDR3: CASGWDRAQPQHF

J: TRBJ1-4
D: TRBD1
size: few
V: TRBV29-1
DNA: TGCAGCGTTGATAATCTGGGGACAGGGGATGAAAAACTGTTTTTT
CDR3: CSVDNLGTGDEKLFF

J: TRBJ2-5
D: -
size: few
V: TRBV28
DNA: TGTGCCAGCAGCGAATCTCAGGCCCAAGAGACCCAGTACTTC
CDR3: CASSESQAQETQYF

J: TRBJ1-1
D: -
size: -
V: TRBV28
DNA: TGTGCCAGCAGTCCCACAAAAGGACAGTACACTGAAGCTTTCTTT
CDR3: CASSPTKGQYTEAFF

J: TRBJ2-1
D: TRBD2
size: once
V: TRBV5-4
DNA: TGTGCCAGCAGCTTGGGAACGGGAGGCTACAATGAGCAGTTCTTC
CDR3: CASSLGTGGYNEQFF

J: TRBJ2-7
D: TRBD1
size: -
V: TRBV28
DNA: TGTGCCAGCAGTTTAAGGGACAGGGTTTCCTACGAGCAGTACTTC
CDR3: CASSLRDRVSYEQYF

J: TRBJ2-7
D: -
size: many
V: TRBV21-1
DNA: TGTGCCAGCAGCAAAGGAAACACGGGGATCTTC
CDR3: CASSKGNTGIF

J: TRBJ2-1
D: TRBD1
size: few
V: TRBV4-1
DNA: TGCGCCAGCAGCCAAGTCCCGGGACAGGGTTTCAATGAGCAGTTCTTC
CDR3: CASSQVPGQGFNEQFF

J: TRBJ2-6
D: -
size: many
V: TRBV7-9
DNA: TGTGCCAGCAGCTGGACAGCCCACTCTGGGGCCAACGTCCTGACTTTC
CDR3: CASSWTAHSGANVLTF

J: TRBJ2-5
D: -
size: many
V: TRBV30
DNA: TGTGCCTGGAGTGTCACTATCCAAGAGACCCAGTACTTC
CDR3: CAWSVTIQETQYF

J: TRBJ1-1
D: TRBD1
size: few
V: TRBV9
DNA: TGTGCCAGCAGCGTCGGCCAGGGGGCCTGGAACACTGAAGCTTTCTTT
CDR3: CASSVGQGAWNTEAFF

J: TRBJ2-7
D: TRBD1
size: few
V: TRBV30
DNA: TGTGCCTCCTCCGGGACAGGGGAATACGAGCAGTACTTC
CDR3: CASSGTGEYEQYF

J: TRBJ2-1
D: -
size: many
V: TRBV14
DNA: TGTGCCAGCAGCCAAGATAACGAAGTTGAGCAGTTCTTC
CDR3: CASSQDNEVEQFF

J: TRBJ2-1
D: -
size: few
V: TRBV2
DNA: TGTGCCAGCAGTGATCGATCTGGACTAGAGCAGTTCTTC
CDR3: CASSDRSGLEQFF

J: TRBJ2-5
D: -
size: -
V: TRBV10-3
DNA: TGTGCCATCAGCCCAGCCGGAGCACAAGAGACCCAGTACTTC
CDR3: CAISPAGAQETQYF

J: TRBJ2-1
D: -
size: -
V: TRBV9
DNA: TGTGCCAGCAGCGCAGGACAGCCGTACAATGAGCAGTTCTTC
CDR3: CASSAGQPYNEQFF

J: TRBJ1-5
D: -
size: few
V: TRBV30
DNA: TGTGCCTGGAGTACAGGGTACCCTCAGCCCCAGCATTTT
CDR3: CAWSTGYPQPQHF